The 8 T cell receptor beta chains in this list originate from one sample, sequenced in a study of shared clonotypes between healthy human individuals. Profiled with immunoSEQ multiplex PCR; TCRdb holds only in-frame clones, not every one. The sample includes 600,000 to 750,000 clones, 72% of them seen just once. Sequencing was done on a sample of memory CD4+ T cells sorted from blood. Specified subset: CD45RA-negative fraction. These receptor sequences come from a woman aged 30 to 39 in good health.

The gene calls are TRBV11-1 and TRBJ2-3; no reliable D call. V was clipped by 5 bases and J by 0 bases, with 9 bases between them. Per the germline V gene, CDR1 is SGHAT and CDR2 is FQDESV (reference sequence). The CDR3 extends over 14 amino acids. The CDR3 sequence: CASSARGSTDTQYF. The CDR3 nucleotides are TGTGCCAGCAGCGCCCGAGGAAGCACAGATACGCAGTATTTT. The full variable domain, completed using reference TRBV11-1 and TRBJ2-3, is EAEVAQSPRYKITEKSQAVAFWCDPISGHATLYWYRQILGQGPELLVQFQDESVVDDSQLPKDRFSAERLKGVDSTLKIQPAELGDSAMYLCASSARGSTDTQYFGPGTRLTVL.

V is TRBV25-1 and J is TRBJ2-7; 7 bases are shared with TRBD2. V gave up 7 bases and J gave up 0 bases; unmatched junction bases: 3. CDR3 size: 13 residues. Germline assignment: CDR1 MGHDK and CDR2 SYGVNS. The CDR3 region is CASTGGSSYEQYF. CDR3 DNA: TGTGCCAGCACTGGCGGGAGCTCCTACGAGCAGTACTTC.

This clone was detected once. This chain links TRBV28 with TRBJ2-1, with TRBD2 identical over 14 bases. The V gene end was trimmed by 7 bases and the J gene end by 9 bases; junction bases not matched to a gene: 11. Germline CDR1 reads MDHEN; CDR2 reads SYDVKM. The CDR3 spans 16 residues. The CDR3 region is CASINAGLAGALEQFF. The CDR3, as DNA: TGTGCCAGCATTAATGCGGGACTAGCGGGAGCTCTTGAGCAGTTCTTC.

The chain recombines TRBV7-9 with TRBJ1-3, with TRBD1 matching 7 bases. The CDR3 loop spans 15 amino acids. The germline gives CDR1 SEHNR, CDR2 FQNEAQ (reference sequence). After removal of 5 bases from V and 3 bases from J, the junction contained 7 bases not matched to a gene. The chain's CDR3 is CASSHDRASGNTIYF. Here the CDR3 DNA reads TGTGCCAGCAGCCATGACAGGGCAAGTGGAAACACCATATATTTT.

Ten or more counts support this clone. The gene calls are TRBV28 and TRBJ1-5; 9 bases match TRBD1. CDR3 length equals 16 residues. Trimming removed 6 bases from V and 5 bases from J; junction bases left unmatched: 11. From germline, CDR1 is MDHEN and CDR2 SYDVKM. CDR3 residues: CASREGRQGEYQPQHF. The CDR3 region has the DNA TGTGCCAGCAGGGAGGGTAGACAGGGGGAATATCAGCCCCAGCATTTT. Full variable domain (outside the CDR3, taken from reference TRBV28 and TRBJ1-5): DVKVTQSSRYLVKRTGEKVFLECVQDMDHENMFWYRQDPGLGLRLIYFSYDVKMKEKGDIPEGYSVSREKKERFSLILESASTNQTSMYLCASREGRQGEYQPQHFGDGTRLSIL.

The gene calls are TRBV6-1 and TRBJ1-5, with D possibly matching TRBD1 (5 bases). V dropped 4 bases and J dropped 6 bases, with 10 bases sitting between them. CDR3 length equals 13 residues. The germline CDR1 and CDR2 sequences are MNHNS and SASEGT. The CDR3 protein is CASSGYGGQPQHF. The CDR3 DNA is TGTGCCAGCAGTGGATACGGGGGTCAGCCCCAGCATTTT.

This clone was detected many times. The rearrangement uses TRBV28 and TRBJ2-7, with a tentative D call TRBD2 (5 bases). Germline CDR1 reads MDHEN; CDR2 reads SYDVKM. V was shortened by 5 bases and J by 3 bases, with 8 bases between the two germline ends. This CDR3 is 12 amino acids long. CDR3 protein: CASSRRDYEQYF. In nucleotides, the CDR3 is TGTGCCAGCAGTCGCCGGGACTACGAGCAGTACTTC.

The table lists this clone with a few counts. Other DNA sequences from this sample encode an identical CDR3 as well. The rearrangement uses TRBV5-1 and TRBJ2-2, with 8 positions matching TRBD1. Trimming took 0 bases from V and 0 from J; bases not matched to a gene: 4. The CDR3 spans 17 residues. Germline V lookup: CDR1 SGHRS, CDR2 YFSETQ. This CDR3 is CASSLVGTGTNTGELFF. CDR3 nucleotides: TGCGCCAGCAGCTTGGTGGGGACAGGCACGAACACCGGGGAGCTGTTTTTT.